This is a list of T cell receptor beta chains from one sample in a study of blood T cells in healthy people across ages. TCRdb re-called the 5' RACE reads with MiXCR, one entry per CDR3 protein. Counted here are approximately 1,000,000 distinct CDR3 sequences, around 43% occurring once; the ten biggest clones make up approximately 17%. The sequencing input was blood. The receptors were sampled from a woman aged 55-69 years in good health. Each CDR3 is given without its conserved first and last residue.

J	V	CDR3
TRBJ2-1	TRBV5-1	ASSLEPPGGF
TRBJ2-7	TRBV6-2/TRBV6-3	ASSYNQASTMEQY
TRBJ2-2	TRBV12-3/TRBV12-4	ASSASGPNTGELF
TRBJ1-2	TRBV28	ASLPPSNYGYT
TRBJ2-7	TRBV6-5	ASSDSGYSYEQY
TRBJ1-5	TRBV29-1	SVSKGSNQPQH
TRBJ2-3	TRBV29-1	STTTSTDTQY
TRBJ2-3	TRBV27	ATRDIGTDTQY
TRBJ2-2	TRBV6-5	ASSPLGAMNTGELF
TRBJ2-5	TRBV12-3/TRBV12-4	ASSPRGTGGQGTQY
TRBJ2-1	TRBV28	ASSSYIALGRYNEQF
TRBJ2-5	TRBV7-8	ASSPNRGPRGQY
TRBJ1-2	TRBV5-5	ASSLSLNNYGYT
TRBJ2-3	TRBV7-9	ASRDVHSTDTQY
TRBJ2-7	TRBV20-1	SALDSGSSYNEQY
TRBJ1-2	TRBV20-1	SAREWTEPYGYT
TRBJ2-3	TRBV6-1	ASSERRTSGSSDTQY
TRBJ1-4	TRBV6-2/TRBV6-3	ASSYDRNEKLF
TRBJ2-7	TRBV15	ATSGLDPPYEQY
TRBJ2-3	TRBV4-2	ASSRTSGAPGTDTQY
TRBJ2-7	TRBV20-1	SARDASADYEQY
TRBJ2-3	TRBV20-1	SARDFTSGSIDTQY
TRBJ2-3	TRBV30	AWTQPSGVGTQY
TRBJ2-7	TRBV30	AWNRDRYEQY
TRBJ2-5	TRBV11-2	ASSLILGAGLTTQY
TRBJ2-1	TRBV11-2	ASSLAPGVLAGGHEQF
TRBJ1-2	TRBV10-3	AISESALSYGYT
TRBJ2-7	TRBV4-1	ASSHLAEVEQY
TRBJ2-7	TRBV10-3	AISEPGDTRFSYEQY
TRBJ2-1	TRBV27	ASSSTGSRF
TRBJ1-1	TRBV6-5	ASSYSSRRTEAF
TRBJ2-3	TRBV20-1	SAPARGTDTQY
TRBJ2-7	TRBV27	ASSPGAPGSYEQY
TRBJ2-7	TRBV10-3	AIRSQGDRSGYEQY
TRBJ2-7	TRBV6-5	ASSALDVDEQY
TRBJ1-2	TRBV7-2	ASSRDRDYYGYT
TRBJ2-1	TRBV7-2	ASSLVGFTGEQF
TRBJ2-1	TRBV3-1	ASSHDPVTAGGNEQF
TRBJ2-2	TRBV20-1	SARGGNLNTGELF
TRBJ2-1	TRBV10-3	AISSTGPRAYNEQF
TRBJ2-5	TRBV7-9	ASSATGTLQGTQY
TRBJ2-1	TRBV7-3	ASSLIAGRAAYNNEQF
TRBJ2-5	TRBV7-9	ASSLRGAGPYNEQY
TRBJ1-6	TRBV28	ATTRDLNSPLH
TRBJ1-1	TRBV7-9	ASSLADNEAF
TRBJ1-1	TRBV11-2	ASSLDNAGRVTEAF
TRBJ2-5	TRBV5-1	ASSWGDSQETQY
TRBJ2-7	TRBV9	ASSVGSGAPYEQY
TRBJ1-6	TRBV7-9	ASSAQGNSPLH
TRBJ1-1	TRBV7-2	ASSLRPEQGAF
TRBJ2-7	TRBV9	ASSPATGNPYEQY